This T cell receptor beta chain was sequenced in a study of vaccination and CD4 T cells after COVID-19. The wider study: Post-COVID samples were collected a median approximately 97 days following diagnosis, spanning 35 to 161. Post-vaccine sampling followed dose two by a median roughly 65 days (range 14 to 241). Points from the study as a whole: From a median of about 20 to 38, SARS-CoV-2-reactive clonotypes increased, though not significantly. In convalescent patients, a median roughly 90% of post-vaccine SARS-CoV-2-reactive clones appeared only after vaccination.

This clonotype was observed a handful of times. Its antigen is undetermined. The Oncomine TCR Beta short-read assay sequenced DNA from cultured CD4+ T cells. TCRdb recomputed calls from the PCR reads with MiXCR, one row per CDR3 protein. This table has about 14,000 distinct CDR3 sequences, roughly 51% appearing once. The treatment: approximately 9-day PBMC culture with coronavirus spike peptide pools or control peptides (ViraFEST assay). The CDR3 is made up of 15 amino acids. V dropped 5 bases and J dropped 7 bases, with 17 bases sitting between them. Germline values: CDR1 KGHDR, CDR2 SFDVKD. The chain joins TRBV24-1 to TRBJ2-1; D tentatively fits TRBD1 or TRBD2 (5 bases each). The sequence came from a human donor who had recovered from COVID-19. Specimen: CD4+ T cells from blood, cultured in vitro, collected before SARS-CoV-2 vaccination. The CDR3 protein is CATSGPRGPENEQFF. In DNA, the CDR3 is TGTGCCACCAGTGGCCCCCGGGGACCAGAAAATGAGCAGTTCTTC.